This T cell receptor beta chain emerged from a study of PD-1 blockade in mismatch repair-deficient tumors. The data were produced by immunoSEQ multiplex PCR, yet TCRdb's version contains in-frame clones alone and is incomplete. The sample includes some 100,000 clones, 70% to 85% of them seen just once. This CDR3 is built from 15 residues. Trimming shortened V by 2 bases and J by 1 base, and 12 bases separated the two germline ends. The V gene's germline CDR1 is SGHDT and CDR2 YYEEEE. The sample consisted of peripheral blood, taken about 33 weeks after starting pembrolizumab. This chain uses TRBV5-6 with TRBJ1-1, with D uncertain. The source of this sequence is an adult with mismatch repair-deficient cancer. DNA of the CDR3: TGTGCCAGCAGCTTCTTGGACTGGTCGAACACTGAAGCTTTCTTT. Translated: CASSFLDWSNTEAFF.